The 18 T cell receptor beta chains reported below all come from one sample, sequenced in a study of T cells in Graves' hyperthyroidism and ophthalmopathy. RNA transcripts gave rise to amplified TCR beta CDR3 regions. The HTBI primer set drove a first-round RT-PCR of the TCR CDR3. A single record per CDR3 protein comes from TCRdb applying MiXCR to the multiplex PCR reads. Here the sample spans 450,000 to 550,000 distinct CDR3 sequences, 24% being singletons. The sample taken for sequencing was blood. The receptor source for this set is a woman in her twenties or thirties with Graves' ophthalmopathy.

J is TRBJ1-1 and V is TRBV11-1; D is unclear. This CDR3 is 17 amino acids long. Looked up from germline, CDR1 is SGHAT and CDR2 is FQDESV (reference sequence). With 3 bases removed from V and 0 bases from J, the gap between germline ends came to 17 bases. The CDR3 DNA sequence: TGTGCCAGCAGCTTCCCCTACGGGGAAATCATGAACACTGAAGCTTTCTTT. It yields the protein CASSFPYGEIMNTEAFF.

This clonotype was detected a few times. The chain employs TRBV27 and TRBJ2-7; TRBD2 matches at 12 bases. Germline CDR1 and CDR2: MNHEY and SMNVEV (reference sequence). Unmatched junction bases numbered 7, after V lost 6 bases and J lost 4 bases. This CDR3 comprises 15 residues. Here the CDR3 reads CASRPGLAGRYEQYF. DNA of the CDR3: TGTGCCAGCAGACCCGGACTAGCGGGGCGTTACGAGCAGTACTTC.

CDR3 loop: CASSDGAPQETQYF. CDR3 sequence (DNA): TGTGCCAGCAGTGACGGGGCACCCCAAGAGACCCAGTACTTC. The V call is TRBV12-3 or TRBV12-4, the J call TRBJ2-5; D is perhaps TRBD1 or TRBD2 (5 bases each). The CDR3 runs to 14 residues. V lost 5 bases, J lost 1 base, and 11 bases lay in between.

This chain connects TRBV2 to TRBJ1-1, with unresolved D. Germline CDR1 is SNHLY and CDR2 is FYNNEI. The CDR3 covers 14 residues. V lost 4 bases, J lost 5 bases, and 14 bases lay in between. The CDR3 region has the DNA TGTGCCAGCAGTGGAGGACCCTTTAAAACTGAAGCTTTCTTT. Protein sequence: CASSGGPFKTEAFF.

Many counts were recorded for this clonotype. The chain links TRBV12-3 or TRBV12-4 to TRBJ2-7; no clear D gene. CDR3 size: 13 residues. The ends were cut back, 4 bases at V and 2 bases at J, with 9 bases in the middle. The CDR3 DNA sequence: TGTGCCAGCAGTTCGGACGGTACCTACGAGCAGTACTTC. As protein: CASSSDGTYEQYF.

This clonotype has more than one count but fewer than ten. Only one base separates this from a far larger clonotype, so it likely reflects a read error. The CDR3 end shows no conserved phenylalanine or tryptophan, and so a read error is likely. The DNA for the CDR3 is TGTGCCAGCAGTTTGGGCAGAAATCAGCCCCAGCATTTG. This encodes CASSLGRNQPQHL. The chain employs TRBV27 and TRBJ1-5; D is unclear. The CDR3 is 13 amino acids. Germline assignment: CDR1 MNHEY and CDR2 SMNVEV (reference sequence). Trimming cost V 3 bases and J 4 bases, with 7 bases left between them.

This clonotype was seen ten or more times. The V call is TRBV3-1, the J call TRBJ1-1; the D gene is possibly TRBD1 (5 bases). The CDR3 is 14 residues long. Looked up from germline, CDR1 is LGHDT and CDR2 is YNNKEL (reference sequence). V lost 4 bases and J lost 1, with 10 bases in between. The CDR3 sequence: CASSPHGTNTEAFF. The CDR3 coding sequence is TGTGCCAGCAGCCCGCACGGGACGAACACTGAAGCTTTCTTT.

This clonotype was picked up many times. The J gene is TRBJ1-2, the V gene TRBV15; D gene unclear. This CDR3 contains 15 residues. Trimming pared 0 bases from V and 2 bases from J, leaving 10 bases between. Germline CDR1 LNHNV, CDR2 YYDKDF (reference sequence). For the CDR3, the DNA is TGTGCCACCAGCAGAGAACCAACAGTCAACTATGGCTACACCTTC. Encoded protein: CATSREPTVNYGYTF.

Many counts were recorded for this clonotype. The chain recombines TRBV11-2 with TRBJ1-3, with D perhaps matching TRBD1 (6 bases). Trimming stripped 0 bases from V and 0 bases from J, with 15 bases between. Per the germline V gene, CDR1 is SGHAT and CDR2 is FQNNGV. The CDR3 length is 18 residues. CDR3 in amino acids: CASSLEGLQGFSGNTIYF. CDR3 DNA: TGTGCCAGCAGCTTAGAAGGCCTCCAGGGGTTCTCTGGAAACACCATATATTTT.

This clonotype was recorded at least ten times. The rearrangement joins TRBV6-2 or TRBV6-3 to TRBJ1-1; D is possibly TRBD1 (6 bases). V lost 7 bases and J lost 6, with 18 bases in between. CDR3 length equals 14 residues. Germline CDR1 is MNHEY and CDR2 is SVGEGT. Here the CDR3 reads CASTWGHVEAEAFF. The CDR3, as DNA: TGTGCCAGCACCTGGGGACACGTAGAGGCTGAAGCTTTCTTT.

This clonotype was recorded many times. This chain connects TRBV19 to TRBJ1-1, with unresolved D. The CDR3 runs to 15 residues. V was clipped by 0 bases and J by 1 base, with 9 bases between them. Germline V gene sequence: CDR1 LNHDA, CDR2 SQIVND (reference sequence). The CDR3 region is CASSIDPRGNTEAFF. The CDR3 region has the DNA TGTGCCAGTAGTATAGATCCTCGAGGGAACACTGAAGCTTTCTTT.

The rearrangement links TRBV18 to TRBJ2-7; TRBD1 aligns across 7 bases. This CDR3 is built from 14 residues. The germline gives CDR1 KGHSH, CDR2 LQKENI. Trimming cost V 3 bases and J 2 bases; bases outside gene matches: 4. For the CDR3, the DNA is TGTGCCAGCTCACCGGGGGACAGTACCTACGAGCAGTACTTC. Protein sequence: CASSPGDSTYEQYF.

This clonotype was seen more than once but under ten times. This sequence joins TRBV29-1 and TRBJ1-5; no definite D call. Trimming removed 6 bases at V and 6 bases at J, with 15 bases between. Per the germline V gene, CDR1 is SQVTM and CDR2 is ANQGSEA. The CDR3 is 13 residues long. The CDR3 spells CSVTLEVGQPQHF. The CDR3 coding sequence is TGCAGCGTAACCCTAGAGGTGGGTCAGCCCCAGCATTTT.

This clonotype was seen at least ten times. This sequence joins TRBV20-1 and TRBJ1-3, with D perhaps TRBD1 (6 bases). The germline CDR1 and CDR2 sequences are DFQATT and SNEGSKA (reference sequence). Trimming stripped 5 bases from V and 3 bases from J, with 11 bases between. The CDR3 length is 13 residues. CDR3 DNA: TGCAGTGCTTCTGAGGGGGTTGGAAACACCATATATTTT. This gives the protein CSASEGVGNTIYF.

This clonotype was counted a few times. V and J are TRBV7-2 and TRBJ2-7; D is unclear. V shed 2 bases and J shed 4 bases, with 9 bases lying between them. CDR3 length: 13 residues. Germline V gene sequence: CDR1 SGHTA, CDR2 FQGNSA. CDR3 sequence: CASSLPGRYEQYF. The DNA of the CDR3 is TGTGCCAGCAGCTTACCCGGGCGATACGAGCAGTACTTC.

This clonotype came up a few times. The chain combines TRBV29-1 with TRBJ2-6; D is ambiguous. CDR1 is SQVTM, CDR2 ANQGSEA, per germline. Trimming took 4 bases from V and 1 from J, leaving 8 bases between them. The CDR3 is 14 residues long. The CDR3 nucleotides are TGCAGCGTTGGTAATTTATCTGGGGCCAACGTCCTGACTTTC. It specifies CSVGNLSGANVLTF.

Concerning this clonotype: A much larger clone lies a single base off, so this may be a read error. The CDR3 DNA is TGCGCCAGCAGCCATTCATTACCGGTAAAGCCCAAAGAGACCAAGTACTTC. Amino acid sequence: CASSHSLPVKPKETKYF. V usage is TRBV4-1 and J usage is TRBJ2-5, with D unclear. The germline gives CDR1 MGHRA, CDR2 YSYEKL. The CDR3 covers 17 residues.

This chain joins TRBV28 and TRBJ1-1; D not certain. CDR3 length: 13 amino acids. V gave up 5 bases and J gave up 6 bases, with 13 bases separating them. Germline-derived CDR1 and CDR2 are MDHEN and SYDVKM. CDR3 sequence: CASSRKFGSEAFF. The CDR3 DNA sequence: TGTGCCAGCAGTCGAAAGTTTGGTTCTGAAGCTTTCTTT.